The sequence of this T cell receptor (beta chain) was determined in a study of beta chain features in type 1 diabetes. A few counts support this clone. No antigen is known for it. By way of CD45RO/CCR7/CD25/CD127/CD95/CD27, the CD4+ regulatory, stem cell-like memory, central memory and naive cells were sorted. Populations obtained by sorting all exceeded 95% purity. Findings and caveats of the study: Patients showed naive, central memory and Treg TCRB repertoires that appeared more similar than those of healthy donors. A moderate, significant TCRB CDR3 shortening appeared in type 1 diabetes across four CD4+ subsets.

Every bit of the isolated RNA underwent reverse transcription, so sequencing read expressed TCRB transcripts. The table came from immunoSEQ multiplex PCR; TCRdb's copy has only in-frame clones and leaves some out. The data hold roughly 160,000 clones, with 6.5% to 9.5% observed a single time. The V gene's germline CDR1 is SGDLS and CDR2 YYNGEE. The CDR3 spans 15 residues. Trimming took off 0 bases at V and 5 bases at J, with 12 bases between the two ends. The V call is TRBV9, the J call TRBJ1-5, with a tentative D call TRBD1 (6 bases). This clonotype was sampled from a woman between 40 and 55 years old with type 1 diabetes. Sequenced: central memory CD4+ T cells from blood. The CDR3 nucleotides are TGTGCCAGCAGCGTAGAAGACAGGATGGATCAGCCCCAGCATTTT. Its protein product is CASSVEDRMDQPQHF. Based on the CDR3 plus reference TRBV9 and TRBJ1-5, the full variable domain is DSGVTQTPKHLITATGQRVTLRCSPRSGDLSVYWYQQSLDQGLQFLIQYYNGEERAKGNILERFSAQQFPDLHSELNLSSLELGDSALYFCASSVEDRMDQPQHFGDGTRLSIL.